This T cell receptor (beta chain) derives from a study of cytomegalovirus exposure and HLA in healthy donors. On this clone: Its ends do not fully match the called genes, so a read error is possible. This sample includes further DNA sequences coding for the same CDR3.

Donors sampled were nominally healthy, though unrecorded immune exposures were likely. The PCR ran on 60 Vbeta and 13 Jbeta primers. Clones were read by immunoSEQ multiplex PCR, and TCRdb kept only the in-frame ones, dropping some. The sample carries approximately 100,000 clones, roughly three quarters recorded once. The germline V gene has CDR1 SGHNT and CDR2 YYREEE (reference sequence). The CDR3 covers 15 residues. The genes are TRBV5-4 and TRBJ1-6, with 7 positions matching TRBD1. Sequencing was performed on PBMCs. The TCR sequence derives from a female donor in good health and CMV-seropositive. The CDR3 protein is CASSRGTEYNSPLHF. The DNA of the CDR3 is TGTGCCAGCAGCCGTGGGACAGAATATAATTCACCCCTCCACTTC.